These 28 T cell receptor beta chains came from one sample sequenced in a study of OX40 agonist ivuxolimab in advanced cancers. Only in-frame clones appear in the TCRdb table, and some are missing; sequencing was by immunoSEQ multiplex PCR. The profile shows roughly 60,000 clones, 80% to 90% of them singletons. Sample: CD4+ or CD8+ T cells sorted from blood, taken in a trial of the OX40 agonist ivuxolimab. These receptors were obtained from an adult with an advanced solid tumor such as melanoma, head and neck, liver or kidney cancer.

The chain has TRBV18 and TRBJ1-1; D is unclear. V lost 3 bases to trimming and J lost 1 base, with 9 bases between them. The CDR3 totals 14 residues. Germline V gene data show CDR1 as KGHSH and CDR2 as LQKENI. Here the CDR3 DNA reads TGTGCCAGCTCACCCGGTTACCGGAACACTGAAGCTTTCTTT. Protein sequence: CASSPGYRNTEAFF.

This sequence joins TRBV5-1 and TRBJ1-1; D ambiguous. The germline V and J ends were trimmed by 2 bases and 0 bases, with 8 bases remaining between them. CDR3 size: 14 residues. Looked up from germline, CDR1 is SGHRS and CDR2 is YFSETQ. The CDR3, as DNA: TGCGCCAGCAGCTTAAGTCGGATGAACACTGAAGCTTTCTTT. Translating it yields CASSLSRMNTEAFF. Based on the CDR3 plus reference TRBV5-1 and TRBJ1-1, the full variable domain is KAGVTQTPRYLIKTRGQQVTLSCSPISGHRSVSWYQQTPGQGLQFLFEYFSETQRNKGNFPGRFSGRQFSNSRSEMNVSTLELGDSALYLCASSLSRMNTEAFFGQGTRLTVV.

This clone has a handful of counts. The chain couples TRBV5-4 to TRBJ1-2; possible D gene TRBD1, 6 bases. The V end was cut by 1 base, the J end by 1 base, with 14 bases between. The CDR3 loop spans 16 amino acids. The V gene's germline CDR1 is SGHNT and CDR2 YYREEE (reference sequence). CDR3 sequence (DNA): TGTGCCAGCAGCTTGTCTTGGGGGGGGCTTAACTATGGCTACACCTTC. Translated: CASSLSWGGLNYGYTF.

V usage is TRBV27 and J usage is TRBJ2-7, with 12 bases that match TRBD2. Per germline, CDR1 MNHEY and CDR2 SMNVEV (reference sequence). Losses at the gene ends were 6 bases for V and 1 base for J; bases not matched to a gene: 7. The CDR3 extends over 16 amino acids. In DNA, the CDR3 is TGTGCCAGCAGCCGAACCGGGACTAGCGGGTCCTACGAGCAGTACTTC. This codes for CASSRTGTSGSYEQYF.

This clone was counted a few times. The V call is TRBV7-6, the J call TRBJ2-2, with unresolved D. Germline-derived CDR1 and CDR2 are SGHVS and FNYEAQ. Trimming left V 5 bases short and J 3 bases short, with 4 bases between. The CDR3 has 12 amino acids. The CDR3 loop reads CASSPHTGELFF. CDR3 sequence (DNA): TGTGCCAGCAGCCCTCACACCGGGGAGCTGTTTTTT.

This chain connects TRBV19 to TRBJ1-3; D remains ambiguous. The V gene's germline CDR1 is LNHDA and CDR2 SQIVND (reference sequence). The CDR3 loop spans 16 amino acids. The V end lost 3 bases, the J end lost 4 bases, and 16 bases lay between the germline ends. CDR3 nucleotide sequence: TGTGCCAGTAGTATTGGGCGGATAGGGTCAGGAAACACCATATATTTT. It specifies CASSIGRIGSGNTIYF. Complete variable domain (other parts from reference TRBV19 and TRBJ1-3): DGGITQSPKYLFRKEGQNVTLSCEQNLNHDAMYWYRQDPGQGLRLIYYSQIVNDFQKGDIAEGYSVSREKKESFPLTVTSAQKNPTAFYLCASSIGRIGSGNTIYFGEGSWLTVV.

The CDR3 nucleotides read TGCAGCGTGCTTCTGGCCCCCGGGGAACTGTTTTTT. Its protein product is CSVLLAPGELFF. The chain uses TRBV29-1 and TRBJ1-4; D ambiguous. With 6 bases removed from V and 12 bases from J, the gap between germline ends came to 17 bases. The germline CDR1 and CDR2 sequences are SQVTM and ANQGSEA. There are 12 residues in the CDR3.

This sequence joins TRBV2 and TRBJ2-5, with TRBD2 as a possible D gene (5 bases). V shed 2 bases and J shed 3 bases, with 7 bases lying between them. Looked up from germline, CDR1 is SNHLY and CDR2 is FYNNEI. CDR3 length: 13 residues. DNA of the CDR3: TGTGCCAGCAGTGAACAGCGGAAAGAGACCCAGTACTTC. Protein sequence: CASSEQRKETQYF. Using reference TRBV2 and TRBJ2-5 for the parts outside the CDR3, the full variable domain is EPEVTQTPSHQVTQMGQEVILRCVPISNHLYFYWYRQILGQKVEFLVSFYNNEISEKSEIFDDQFSVERPDGSNFTLKIRSTKLEDSAMYFCASSEQRKETQYFGPGTRLLVL.

This chain links TRBV11-1 with TRBJ2-5; unclear D gene. The germline gives CDR1 SGHAT, CDR2 FQDESV (reference sequence). The CDR3 is 13 amino acids. Trimming shortened V by 3 bases and J by 2 bases, and 7 bases separated the two germline ends. The CDR3 DNA is TGTGCCAGCAGCTTGGAAACTCAAGAGACCCAGTACTTC. Translation: CASSLETQETQYF.

The chain uses TRBV5-1 and TRBJ1-2; D ambiguous. This CDR3 has 14 amino acids. Trimming took 4 bases from V and 4 from J, leaving 14 bases between them. CDR1 is SGHRS, CDR2 YFSETQ, per germline. The CDR3 DNA reads TGCGCCAGCAGCGAGAACGGCGACCCCTATGGCTACACCTTC. Protein: CASSENGDPYGYTF.

The chain combines TRBV6-5 with TRBJ1-5, with TRBD1 matching over 7 bases. The V gene end was trimmed by 6 bases and the J gene end by 4 bases; junction bases not matched to a gene: 6. The CDR3 covers 14 residues. Germline CDR1 reads MNHEY; CDR2 reads SVGAGI. The CDR3: CASRKTGRNQPQHF. CDR3 in DNA: TGTGCCAGCAGAAAGACAGGGAGAAATCAGCCCCAGCATTTT.

The chain carries TRBV7-9 and TRBJ2-7; 9 positions agree with TRBD2. Germline CDR1 and CDR2: SEHNR and FQNEAQ (reference sequence). CDR3 length: 17 residues. The junction had 14 bases not matched to a gene; V was cut back by 3 bases and J by 5 bases. The CDR3 bases are TGTGCCAGCAGCTTCTCGACTAGCGGAGCAATGGAAGACGAGCAGTACTTC. It specifies CASSFSTSGAMEDEQYF.

J is TRBJ2-1 and V is TRBV2, with TRBD2 as a possible D gene (5 bases). The CDR3 has 11 amino acids. Germline V lookup: CDR1 SNHLY, CDR2 FYNNEI. The V and J ends lost 6 bases and 6 bases respectively, with 6 bases between them. The CDR3 nucleotides read TGTGCCAGCAGGAGGGCCAATGAGCAGTTCTTC. Protein product: CASRRANEQFF.

This clone was detected only once. The gene calls are TRBV6-6 and TRBJ1-2; D possibly corresponds to TRBD1 (5 bases). This CDR3 is 15 amino acids long. Germline assignment: CDR1 MNHNY and CDR2 SVGAGI (reference sequence). With 0 bases removed from V and 0 bases from J, the gap between germline ends came to 8 bases. CDR3 sequence (DNA): TGTGCCAGCAGTTACTCGGGCAGGGCTAACTATGGCTACACCTTC. Translated: CASSYSGRANYGYTF.

The rearrangement links TRBV11-1 to TRBJ1-1; 7 nucleotides line up with TRBD1. Germline loops: CDR1 SGHAT, CDR2 FQDESV (reference sequence). The V and J ends lost 0 bases and 5 bases, in that order; junction bases with no gene match: 3. The length of the CDR3 is 14 residues. CDR3 nucleotide sequence: TGTGCCAGCAGCTTAGCCCGACAGGGAACTGAAGCTTTCTTT. Translating gives CASSLARQGTEAFF.

This chain uses TRBV6-6 with TRBJ2-7, with TRBD1 matching over 11 bases. This CDR3 is 15 amino acids long. Germline V gene lookup returns CDR1 MNHNY and CDR2 SVGAGI (reference sequence). V was clipped by 6 bases and J by 6 bases; unmatched bases: 10. This chain's CDR3 is CASSPGQGAASEQYF. In nucleotides, the CDR3 is TGTGCCAGCAGCCCCGGACAGGGGGCTGCGAGCGAGCAGTACTTC.

CDR3 coding DNA: TGTGCCAGCAGCTTAGTGGCCTCATGGACTAGCGGGGCACCCCATGAGCAGTTCTTC. Amino acids: CASSLVASWTSGAPHEQFF. V is TRBV7-9 and J is TRBJ2-1; 12 bases are shared with TRBD2. Germline-derived CDR1 and CDR2 are SEHNR and FQNEAQ (reference sequence). The CDR3 runs 19 residues. J was trimmed by 8 bases and V by 1 base; bases with no gene match: 15.

V gene TRBV10-1 combines with J gene TRBJ1-1; 9 bases map to TRBD1. From germline, CDR1 is WNHNN and CDR2 SYGVQD (reference sequence). The CDR3 is 15 amino acids. V shed 6 bases and J 3 bases; nucleotides not matched to a gene: 8. Written as DNA, the CDR3 is TGCGCCAGCAGGAGGGAGAGACAGGGGGACACTGAAGCTTTCTTT. It specifies CASRRERQGDTEAFF.

The V call is TRBV9, the J call TRBJ1-4, with 10 bases identical to TRBD1. This CDR3 has 14 residues. Unmatched junction bases numbered 5, after V lost 4 bases and J lost 8 bases. The germline gives CDR1 SGDLS, CDR2 YYNGEE. CDR3 residues: CASSRDRGREKLFF. The CDR3 DNA reads as TGTGCCAGCAGCCGGGACAGGGGAAGGGAAAAACTGTTTTTT.

The chain recombines TRBV6-5 with TRBJ1-2, with 10 bases lining up with TRBD1. V shed 5 bases and J 4 bases; nucleotides not matched to a gene: 4. Germline assignment: CDR1 MNHEY and CDR2 SVGAGI. This CDR3 is built from 14 residues. The chain's CDR3 is CASSRDRGGYGYTF. The CDR3 bases are TGTGCCAGCAGTCGGGACAGGGGCGGCTATGGCTACACCTTC.

The chain uses TRBV2 and TRBJ1-4; the D gene is possibly TRBD1 (6 bases). This CDR3 is 14 amino acids long. V gave up 6 bases and J gave up 4 bases, with 12 bases separating them. Germline values: CDR1 SNHLY, CDR2 FYNNEI. CDR3 DNA sequence: TGTGCCAGCAGGGAGACAGGTCATAATGAAAAACTGTTTTTT. Its protein is CASRETGHNEKLFF.

The chain is built from TRBV7-2 and TRBJ2-5; D remains ambiguous. The germline V and J ends were trimmed by 5 bases and 7 bases, with 11 bases remaining between them. Looked up from germline, CDR1 is SGHTA and CDR2 is FQGNSA. This CDR3 spans 12 amino acids. CDR3 region: CASSLTKGTQYF. The CDR3 bases are TGTGCCAGCAGCCTTACTAAGGGGACCCAGTACTTC.

The CDR3 nucleotides read TGTGCCAGCAGGGGACTAGCGGCCCTCACAGATACGCAGTATTTT. It specifies CASRGLAALTDTQYF. V is TRBV2 and J is TRBJ2-3; 11 bases are a match to TRBD2. This CDR3 has 15 residues. With 6 bases clipped from V and 2 bases from J, the junction kept 4 bases outside the gene matches. The germline V gene has CDR1 SNHLY and CDR2 FYNNEI. The full variable domain, its missing parts supplied by reference TRBV2 and TRBJ2-3, is EPEVTQTPSHQVTQMGQEVILRCVPISNHLYFYWYRQILGQKVEFLVSFYNNEISEKSEIFDDQFSVERPDGSNFTLKIRSTKLEDSAMYFCASRGLAALTDTQYFGPGTRLTVL.

V gene TRBV5-1 combines with J gene TRBJ1-1, with unresolved D. The length of the CDR3 is 14 residues. Deletions cut 0 bases from V and 0 bases from J, with 6 bases between. Germline V gene data show CDR1 as SGHRS and CDR2 as YFSETQ. This CDR3 reads CASSLGPMNTEAFF. In DNA, the CDR3 is TGCGCCAGCAGCTTGGGTCCGATGAACACTGAAGCTTTCTTT.

The chain recombines TRBV7-3 with TRBJ2-1; D ambiguous. V lost 4 bases and J lost 6, with 13 bases in between. The length of the CDR3 is 14 residues. Germline V CDR1 and CDR2: SGHTA, FQGTGA. The CDR3: CASSSGPPLNEQFF. The CDR3 coding sequence is TGTGCCAGCAGCTCAGGACCCCCGCTCAATGAGCAGTTCTTC.

The chain joins TRBV18 to TRBJ1-1; TRBD1 might be the D (6 bases). The V and J ends lost 3 bases and 3 bases respectively, with 14 bases between them. This CDR3 has 15 residues. In germline, CDR1 is KGHSH, CDR2 LQKENI. The CDR3: CASSPPAGDDTEAFF. CDR3 bases: TGTGCCAGCTCACCTCCGGCAGGGGACGACACTGAAGCTTTCTTT.

The genes are TRBV7-8 and TRBJ2-3, with TRBD2 matching over 13 bases. Germline CDR1 reads SGHVS; CDR2 reads FQNEAQ. With 5 bases clipped from V and 8 bases from J, the junction kept 4 bases outside the gene matches. The CDR3 runs to 14 residues. CDR3 coding DNA: TGTGCCAGCAGCCCCGGACTAGCGGGAGTTACGCAGTATTTT. It is translated as CASSPGLAGVTQYF.

This chain joins TRBV6-5 and TRBJ2-3; D remains unclear. CDR1 is MNHEY and CDR2 is SVGAGI in the germline V gene. Trimming took 0 bases from V and 6 from J, leaving 10 bases between them. This CDR3 has 14 amino acids. The CDR3 loop is CASSYSNSRDTQYF. CDR3 DNA: TGTGCCAGCAGTTACTCGAACTCCCGGGATACGCAGTATTTT.